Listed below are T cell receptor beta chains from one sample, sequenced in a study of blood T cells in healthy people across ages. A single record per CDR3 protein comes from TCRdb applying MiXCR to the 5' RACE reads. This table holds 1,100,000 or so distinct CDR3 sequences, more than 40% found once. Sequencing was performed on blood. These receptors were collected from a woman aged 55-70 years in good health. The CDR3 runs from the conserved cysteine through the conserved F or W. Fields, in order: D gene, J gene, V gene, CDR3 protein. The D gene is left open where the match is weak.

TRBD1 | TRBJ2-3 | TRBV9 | CASSVEQGDTQYF
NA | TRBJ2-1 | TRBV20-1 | CSASDWSSYNEQFF
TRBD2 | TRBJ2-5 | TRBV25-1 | CASTPSGKETQYF
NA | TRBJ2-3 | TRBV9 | CASSVAASPLADTQYF
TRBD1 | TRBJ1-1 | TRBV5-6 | CASSSRGGVGTEAFF
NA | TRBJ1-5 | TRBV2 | CASSEDEGPQHF
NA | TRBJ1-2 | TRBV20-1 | CSARSSGYGYTF
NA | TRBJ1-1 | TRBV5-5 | CASSHRGGNTEAFF
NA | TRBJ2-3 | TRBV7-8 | CASSITGTPNYDTQYF
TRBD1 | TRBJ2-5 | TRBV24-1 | CATSSQGAYQETQYF
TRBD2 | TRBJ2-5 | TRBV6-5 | CASSTRLLAGGAETQYF
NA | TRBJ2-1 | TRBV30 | CAWSLGSPNEQFF
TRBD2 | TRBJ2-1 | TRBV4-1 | CASSQEWPSGRYEQFF
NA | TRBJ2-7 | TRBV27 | CASSLSWDGKETRYF
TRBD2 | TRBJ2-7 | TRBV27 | CATQIGGGSSYEQYF
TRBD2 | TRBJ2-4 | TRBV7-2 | CASSATSGRGGQYF
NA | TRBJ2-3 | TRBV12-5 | CASGPPSTDTQYF
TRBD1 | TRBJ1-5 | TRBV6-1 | CAAGQGNQPQHF
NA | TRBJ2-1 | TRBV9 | CAGSVFRDSPYNEQFF
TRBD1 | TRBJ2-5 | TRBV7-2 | CASSPPRTGGETQYF
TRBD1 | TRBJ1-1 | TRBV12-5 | CASGFDRGQAFF
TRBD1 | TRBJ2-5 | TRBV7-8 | CASSFLTGGQETQYF
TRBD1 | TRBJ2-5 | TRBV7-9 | CASSLEVNDGTAQETQYF
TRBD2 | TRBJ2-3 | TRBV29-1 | CSGNWEGGKTDTQYF
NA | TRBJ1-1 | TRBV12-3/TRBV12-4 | CASSFGAMNTEAFF
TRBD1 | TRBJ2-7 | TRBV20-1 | CSARPRQGNYEQYF
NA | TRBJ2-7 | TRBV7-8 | CASSLAGTSVYEQYF
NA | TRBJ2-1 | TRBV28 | CATKGVSSYNEQFF
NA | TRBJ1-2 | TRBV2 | CASSARDGLNYGYTF
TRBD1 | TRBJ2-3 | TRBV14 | CASSQARQGISDTQYF
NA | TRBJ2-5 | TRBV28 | CASTQRVDGTQYF
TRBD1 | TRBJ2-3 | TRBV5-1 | CASREGQGAADTQYF
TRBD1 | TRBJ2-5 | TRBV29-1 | CSVLSGGETQYF
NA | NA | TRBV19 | CASSMGSGDEQYF
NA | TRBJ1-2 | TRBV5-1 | CASSPSYYGYTF
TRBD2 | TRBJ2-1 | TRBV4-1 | CASSLLTSGSTEQFF
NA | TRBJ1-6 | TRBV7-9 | CASSSQSRGNSPLHF
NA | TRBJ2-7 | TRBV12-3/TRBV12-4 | CASRPRDKSSYEQYF
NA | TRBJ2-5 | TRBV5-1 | CASSLGDTRYQETQYF
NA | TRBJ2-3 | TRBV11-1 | CASSLVPGSPDTQYF
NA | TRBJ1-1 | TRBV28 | CASSFLADSSFF
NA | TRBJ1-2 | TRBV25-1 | CASSEGRYGYTF
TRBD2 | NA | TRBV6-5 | CASSYSSGGSGETQYF
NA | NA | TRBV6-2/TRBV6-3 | CASSYRATGSHEQYF
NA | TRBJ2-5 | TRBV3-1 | CASSQGRTETQYF
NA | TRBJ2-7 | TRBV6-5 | CASRADSYEQYF
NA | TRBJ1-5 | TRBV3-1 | CASSQQHSNQPQHF
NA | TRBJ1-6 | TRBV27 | CASSPGGFYNSPLHF
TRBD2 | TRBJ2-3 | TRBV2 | CASSELGLQISTDTQYF
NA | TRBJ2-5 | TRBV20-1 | CSARPAPDRETQYF
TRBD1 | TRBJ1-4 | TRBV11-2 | CASSPGQGKNEKLFF
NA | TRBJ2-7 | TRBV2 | CASGRDIVYEQYF
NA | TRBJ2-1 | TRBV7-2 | CASSPQGGDYNEQFF
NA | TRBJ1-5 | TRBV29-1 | CSVSLTGLGNQPQHF